This entry features one T cell receptor beta chain sequence. Other DNA variants within this sample encode the same CDR3. Once extracted for a subset, genomic DNA was divided evenly among several immunoSEQ plates. Sequencing used immunoSEQ multiplex PCR; TCRdb keeps in-frame clones, though not all of them. The data hold some 2,400,000 clones, with approximately 95% observed a single time. This sample is drawn from a study of shared clonotypes between healthy human individuals. Whole-study context: Plates per donor: three CD4 naive, three CD4 memory, two CD8 naive, one CD8 memory.

V was clipped by 6 bases and J by 0 bases; unmatched bases: 4. The CDR3 has 15 amino acids. Looked up from germline, CDR1 is MNHEY and CDR2 is SVGAGI. Source material: naive CD4+ T cells sorted from blood. Subset specified: CD45RA+ positively selected. The clonotype was recovered from a young man in good health. The chain employs TRBV6-5 and TRBJ2-1; 8 positions match TRBD2. The CDR3 reads CASRLTSGSYNEQFF. The CDR3 coding sequence is TGTGCCAGCAGATTAACTAGCGGCTCCTACAATGAGCAGTTCTTC.